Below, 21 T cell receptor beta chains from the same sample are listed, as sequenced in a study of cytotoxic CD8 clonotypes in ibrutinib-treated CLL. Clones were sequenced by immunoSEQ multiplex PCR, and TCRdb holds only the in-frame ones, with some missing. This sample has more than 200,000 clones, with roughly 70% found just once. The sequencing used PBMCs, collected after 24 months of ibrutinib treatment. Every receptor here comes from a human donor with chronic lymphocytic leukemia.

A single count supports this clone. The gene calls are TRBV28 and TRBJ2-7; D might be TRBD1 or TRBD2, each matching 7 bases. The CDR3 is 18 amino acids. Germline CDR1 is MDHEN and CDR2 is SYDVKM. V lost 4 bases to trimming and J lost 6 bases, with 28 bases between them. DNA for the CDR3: TGTGCCAGCAGTTCCCCATATCAATCGACAGGGAGGGATGGCGAGCAGTACTTC. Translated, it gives CASSSPYQSTGRDGEQYF. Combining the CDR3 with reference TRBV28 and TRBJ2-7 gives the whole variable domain DVKVTQSSRYLVKRTGEKVFLECVQDMDHENMFWYRQDPGLGLRLIYFSYDVKMKEKGDIPEGYSVSREKKERFSLILESASTNQTSMYLCASSSPYQSTGRDGEQYFGPGTRLTVT.

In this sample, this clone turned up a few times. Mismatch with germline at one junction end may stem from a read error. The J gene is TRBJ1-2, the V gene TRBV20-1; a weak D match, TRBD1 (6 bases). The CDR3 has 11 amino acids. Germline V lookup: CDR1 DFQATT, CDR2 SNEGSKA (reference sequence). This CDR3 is CSARNLLRGHF. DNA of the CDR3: TGCAGTGCTAGAAATCTCTTGAGGGGACATTTC.

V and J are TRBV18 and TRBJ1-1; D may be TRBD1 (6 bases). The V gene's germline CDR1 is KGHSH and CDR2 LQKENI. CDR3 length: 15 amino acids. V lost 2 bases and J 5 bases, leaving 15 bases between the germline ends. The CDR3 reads CASSPTGGEGTEAFF. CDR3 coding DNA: TGTGCCAGCTCACCAACGGGGGGCGAAGGGACTGAAGCTTTCTTT.

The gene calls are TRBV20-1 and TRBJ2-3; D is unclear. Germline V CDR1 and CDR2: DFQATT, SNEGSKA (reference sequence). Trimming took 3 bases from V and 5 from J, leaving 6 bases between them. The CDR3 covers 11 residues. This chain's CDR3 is CSASSKDTQYF. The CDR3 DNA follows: TGCAGTGCTAGTAGTAAAGATACGCAGTATTTT.

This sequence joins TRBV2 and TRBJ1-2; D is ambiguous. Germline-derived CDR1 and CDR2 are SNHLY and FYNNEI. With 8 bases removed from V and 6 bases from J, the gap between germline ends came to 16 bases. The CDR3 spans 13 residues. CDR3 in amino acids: CASRWRARDGYTF. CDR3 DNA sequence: TGTGCCAGCCGCTGGAGGGCGCGAGATGGCTACACCTTC.

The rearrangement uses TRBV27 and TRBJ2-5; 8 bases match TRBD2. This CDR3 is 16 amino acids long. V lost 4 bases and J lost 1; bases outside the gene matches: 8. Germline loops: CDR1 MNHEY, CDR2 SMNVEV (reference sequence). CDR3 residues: CASSSRGGAFQETQYF. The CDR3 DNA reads TGTGCCAGCAGTTCCCGGGGGGGGGCATTCCAAGAGACCCAGTACTTC.

The CDR3 loop reads CASSLNPNTGELFF. The CDR3 bases are TGTGCCAGCAGTTTAAACCCGAACACCGGGGAGCTGTTTTTT. This sequence joins TRBV27 and TRBJ2-2; unclear D gene. The ends were cut back, 2 bases at V and 0 bases at J, with 4 bases in the middle. The CDR3 loop spans 14 amino acids. The V gene's germline CDR1 is MNHEY and CDR2 SMNVEV (reference sequence).

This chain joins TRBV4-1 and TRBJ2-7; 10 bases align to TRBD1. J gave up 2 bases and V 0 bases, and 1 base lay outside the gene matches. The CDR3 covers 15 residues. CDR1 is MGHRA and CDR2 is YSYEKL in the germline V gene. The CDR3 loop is CASSQEGTGAYEQYF. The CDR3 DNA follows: TGCGCCAGCAGCCAAGAGGGGACAGGGGCCTACGAGCAGTACTTC.

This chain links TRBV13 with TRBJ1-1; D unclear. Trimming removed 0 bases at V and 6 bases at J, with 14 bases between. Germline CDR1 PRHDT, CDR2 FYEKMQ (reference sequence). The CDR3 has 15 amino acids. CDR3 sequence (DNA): TGTGCCAGCAGCTTAGGAAGGTATCGCCCTTCTGAAGCTTTCTTT. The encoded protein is CASSLGRYRPSEAFF.

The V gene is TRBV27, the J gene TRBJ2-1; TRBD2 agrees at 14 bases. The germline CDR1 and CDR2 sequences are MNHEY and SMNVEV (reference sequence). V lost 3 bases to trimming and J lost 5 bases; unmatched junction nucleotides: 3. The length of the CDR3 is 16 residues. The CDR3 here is CASSFGLAGGHNEQFF. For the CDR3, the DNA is TGTGCCAGCAGTTTTGGACTAGCGGGAGGTCACAATGAGCAGTTCTTC.

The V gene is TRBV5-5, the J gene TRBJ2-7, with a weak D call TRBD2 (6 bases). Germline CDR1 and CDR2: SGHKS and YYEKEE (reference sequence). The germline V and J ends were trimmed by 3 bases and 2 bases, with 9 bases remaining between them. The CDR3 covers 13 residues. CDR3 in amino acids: CASSYGGAYEQYF. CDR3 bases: TGTGCCAGCAGCTACGGGGGTGCCTACGAGCAGTACTTC.

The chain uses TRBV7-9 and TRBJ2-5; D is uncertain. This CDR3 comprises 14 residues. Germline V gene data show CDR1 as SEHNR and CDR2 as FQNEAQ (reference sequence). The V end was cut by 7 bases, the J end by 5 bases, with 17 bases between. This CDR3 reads CASTNKEPGETQYF. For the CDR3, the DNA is TGTGCCAGCACCAACAAGGAACCTGGGGAGACCCAGTACTTC.

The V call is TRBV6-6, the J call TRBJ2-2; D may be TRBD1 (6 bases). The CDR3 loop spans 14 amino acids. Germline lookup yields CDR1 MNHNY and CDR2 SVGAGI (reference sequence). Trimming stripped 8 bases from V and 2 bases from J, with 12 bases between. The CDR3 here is CASRQGHNTGELFF. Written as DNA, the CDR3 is TGTGCCAGCCGGCAGGGGCACAACACCGGGGAGCTGTTTTTT.

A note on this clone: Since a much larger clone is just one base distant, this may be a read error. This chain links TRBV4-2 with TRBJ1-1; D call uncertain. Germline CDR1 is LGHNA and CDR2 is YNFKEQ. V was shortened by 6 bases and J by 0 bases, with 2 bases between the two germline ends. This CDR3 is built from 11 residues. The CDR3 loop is CASRVNTEAFF. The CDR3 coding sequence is TGTGCCAGCAGGGTGAACACTGAAGCTTTCTTT.

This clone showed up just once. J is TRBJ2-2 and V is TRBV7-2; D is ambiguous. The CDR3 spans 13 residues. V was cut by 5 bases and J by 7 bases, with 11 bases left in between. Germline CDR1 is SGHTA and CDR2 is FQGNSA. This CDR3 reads CASSQRSDGELFF. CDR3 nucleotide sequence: TGTGCCAGCAGCCAACGATCGGACGGGGAGCTGTTTTTT.

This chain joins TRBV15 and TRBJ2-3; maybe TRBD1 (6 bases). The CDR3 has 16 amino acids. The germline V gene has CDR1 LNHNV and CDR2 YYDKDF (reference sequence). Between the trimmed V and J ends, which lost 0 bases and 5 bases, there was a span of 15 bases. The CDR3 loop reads CATSRDRMGAGDTQYF. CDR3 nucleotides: TGTGCCACCAGCAGAGATCGTATGGGGGCAGGAGATACGCAGTATTTT.

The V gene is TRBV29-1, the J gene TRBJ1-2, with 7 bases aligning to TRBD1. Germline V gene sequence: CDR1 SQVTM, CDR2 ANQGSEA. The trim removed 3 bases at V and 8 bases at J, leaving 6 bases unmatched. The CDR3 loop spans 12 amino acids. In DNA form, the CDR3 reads TGCAGCGTTGACAGGGGGATCAGGGGCTACACCTTC. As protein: CSVDRGIRGYTF.

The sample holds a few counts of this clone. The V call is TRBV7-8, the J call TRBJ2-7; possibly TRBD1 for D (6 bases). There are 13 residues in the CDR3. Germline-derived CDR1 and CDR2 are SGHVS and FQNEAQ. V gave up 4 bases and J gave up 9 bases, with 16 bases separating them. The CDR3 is CASSSGQLKGQYF. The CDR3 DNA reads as TGTGCCAGCAGCTCTGGACAGCTTAAGGGGCAGTACTTC.

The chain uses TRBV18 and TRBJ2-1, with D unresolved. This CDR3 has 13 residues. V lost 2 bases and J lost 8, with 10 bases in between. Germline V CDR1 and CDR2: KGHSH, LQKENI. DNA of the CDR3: TGTGCCAGCTCACCAGACCCCCAGGATGAGCAGTTCTTC. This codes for CASSPDPQDEQFF.

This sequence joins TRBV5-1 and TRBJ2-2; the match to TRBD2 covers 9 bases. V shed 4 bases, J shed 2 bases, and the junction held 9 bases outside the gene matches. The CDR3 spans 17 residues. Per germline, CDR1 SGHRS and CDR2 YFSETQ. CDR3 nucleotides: TGCGCCAGCAGCACCGGGACTAGCCCCCTCAACACCGGGGAGCTGTTTTTT. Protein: CASSTGTSPLNTGELFF.

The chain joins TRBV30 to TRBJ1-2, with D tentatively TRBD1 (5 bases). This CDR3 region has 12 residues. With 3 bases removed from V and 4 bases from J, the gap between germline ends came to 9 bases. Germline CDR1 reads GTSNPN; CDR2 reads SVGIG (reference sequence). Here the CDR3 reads CAWRRGRYGYTF. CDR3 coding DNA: TGTGCCTGGAGACGGGGACGCTATGGCTACACCTTC.